Shown below are 7 T cell receptor beta chains from a single sample sequenced in a study of regulatory T cells in long-lasting Graves disease. Time point reported: persistent/refractory GD, antithyroid drugs over 5 years with positive TRAb. From PBMCs, RNA was extracted and then used to make the TCR library. HTBI primers from iRepertoire and Arm-PCR of CDR3 regions yielded the TCR beta libraries. Each CDR3 protein gets one entry after TCRdb re-called the multiplex PCR reads with MiXCR. The sample holds around 500,000 distinct CDR3 sequences, around 20% seen once. Sequences were derived from peripheral blood mononuclear cells (PBMCs), sampled when the disease was refractory, from a patient treated with antithyroid drugs. These receptor sequences come from a female donor with Graves disease.

This clonotype was seen repeatedly, ten times or more. The chain uses TRBV6-1 and TRBJ1-1; D is ambiguous. Per germline, CDR1 MNHNS and CDR2 SASEGT. There are 14 residues in the CDR3. With 2 bases removed from V and 2 bases from J, the gap between germline ends came to 9 bases. CDR3 in DNA: TGTGCCAGCAGTGAACCCTCCTCAAACACTGAAGCTTTCTTT. This encodes CASSEPSSNTEAFF.

V and J are TRBV7-9 and TRBJ2-2; D is unresolved. This CDR3 contains 13 residues. V was trimmed by 8 bases and J by 1 base, leaving 8 bases between them. Per the germline V gene, CDR1 is SEHNR and CDR2 is FQNEAQ (reference sequence). The CDR3 sequence: CASGWGNTGELFF. The CDR3 bases are TGTGCCAGCGGCTGGGGGAACACCGGGGAGCTGTTTTTT.

The J gene is TRBJ2-3, the V gene TRBV28; 10 bases fit TRBD2. The CDR3 is made up of 15 amino acids. The J segment lost 3 bases and the V segment lost 3 bases, leaving 3 bases of the junction unmatched. Germline V gene sequence: CDR1 MDHEN, CDR2 SYDVKM. The CDR3 spells CASSFTSGMTDTQYF. CDR3 bases: TGTGCCAGCAGTTTCACTAGCGGGATGACAGATACGCAGTATTTT.

This clonotype was seen many times. The rearrangement uses TRBV20-1 and TRBJ2-7; 8 nucleotides agree with TRBD2. The germline V gene encodes CDR1 DFQATT and CDR2 SNEGSKA (reference sequence). The V and J ends lost 2 bases and 7 bases, in that order; junction bases with no gene match: 19. The length of the CDR3 is 17 residues. As DNA, the CDR3 is TGCAGTGCTAGAAGAAGGAGGGGCGGGAGGCCCTTCCAAGAGCAGTACTTC. Its translation: CSARRRRGGRPFQEQYF.

A word on this clonotype: A single base separates this from a much larger clone, so it may be a read error. This chain uses TRBV12-3 or TRBV12-4 with TRBJ2-2, with 8 bases identical to TRBD1. Germline trimming cut 1 base from V and 10 bases from J; bases unmatched to any gene: 5. The CDR3 length is 14 residues. CDR3 nucleotide sequence: TGTGCCAGCAGTTTAGTTCAGGGGGCGGAGGAGCTGTTTTTT. Its translation is CASSLVQGAEELFF.

This clonotype was seen repeatedly, ten times or more. CDR3 amino acids: CATAPGTSGRSENTGELFF. The CDR3 nucleotides are TGTGCCACCGCCCCGGGGACTAGCGGGAGGTCGGAGAACACCGGGGAGCTGTTTTTT. The chain carries TRBV24-1 and TRBJ2-2; 15 bases line up with TRBD2. Germline CDR1 and CDR2: KGHDR and SFDVKD. The CDR3 sequence is 19 residues long. V shed 9 bases, J shed 1 base, and the junction held 11 bases outside the gene matches.

In this sample, this clonotype turned up many times. The chain recombines TRBV20-1 with TRBJ1-5; perhaps TRBD1 as D (5 bases). The V end was cut by 3 bases, the J end by 5 bases, with 17 bases between. The germline CDR1 and CDR2 sequences are DFQATT and SNEGSKA (reference sequence). The CDR3 runs 15 residues. CDR3 sequence: CSARMGRGGYQPQHF. The CDR3 DNA sequence: TGCAGTGCTAGGATGGGGAGGGGAGGATATCAGCCCCAGCATTTT.